This TCR beta chain derives from a study of tumor-infiltrating lymphocytes in primary liver carcinoma. Whole-study context: Patients included men and women of 30 to 69 years. Whole-study results and caveats: Unsorted bulk sampling ruled out any CD4+ versus CD8+ repertoire comparison. The top-250-clone fraction was significantly higher in tumors than in blood (p = 0.039).

The CDR3 sequence is 16 residues long. Per germline, CDR1 SQVTM and CDR2 ANQGSEA. Starting material of 400 to 600 ng total RNA yielded TCR beta cDNA via a constant-region primer. Three nested multiplex PCR rounds of slightly modified ARM-PCR generated TCR beta libraries. The study ran its first two PCR rounds for roughly 9 cycles each, using TRBV1-TRBV30 forward primers and a C-beta reverse primer. One entry per CDR3 protein results from TCRdb running MiXCR on the multiplex PCR reads. The profile shows fewer than 400,000 distinct CDR3 sequences, about 60% of them singletons. Germline DNA was also extracted, with blood RNA taken from unsorted whole blood. Patients were chronically HBV-infected and treatment-naive. Comment on this clonotype: Its antigen is currently unknown. The junction and the germline gene differ at one end; a read error may be behind it.

The sequence was collected from a man aged 35 to 55 with primary liver carcinoma and hepatitis B virus infection. Sequencing was carried out using peripheral blood. This chain joins TRBV29-1 and TRBJ2-7; D may be TRBD1 or TRBD2 (5 bases each). Here the CDR3 DNA reads TGCAGCGCCATGACACCTGGGACCAGCACTCCCTATGAGCAGTATTTC. It encodes CSAMTPGTSTPYEQYF.